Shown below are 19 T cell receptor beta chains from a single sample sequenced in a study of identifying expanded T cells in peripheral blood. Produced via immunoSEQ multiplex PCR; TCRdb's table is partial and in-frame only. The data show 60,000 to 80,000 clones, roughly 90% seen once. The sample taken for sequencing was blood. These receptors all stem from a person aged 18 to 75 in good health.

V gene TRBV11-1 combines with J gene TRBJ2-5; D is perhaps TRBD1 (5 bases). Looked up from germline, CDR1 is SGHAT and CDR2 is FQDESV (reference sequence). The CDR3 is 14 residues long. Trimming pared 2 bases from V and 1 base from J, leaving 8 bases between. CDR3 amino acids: CASSLLGPQETQYF. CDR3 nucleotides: TGTGCCAGCAGCTTATTGGGGCCCCAAGAGACCCAGTACTTC.

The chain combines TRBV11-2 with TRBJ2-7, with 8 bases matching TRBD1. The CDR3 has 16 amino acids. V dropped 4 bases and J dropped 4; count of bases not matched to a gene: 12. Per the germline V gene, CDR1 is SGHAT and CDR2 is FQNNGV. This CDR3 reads CASSSIGWTGKYEQYF. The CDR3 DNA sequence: TGTGCCAGCAGCTCGATCGGATGGACAGGGAAGTACGAGCAGTACTTC. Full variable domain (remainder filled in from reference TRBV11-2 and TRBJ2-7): EAGVAQSPRYKIIEKRQSVAFWCNPISGHATLYWYQQILGQGPKLLIQFQNNGVVDDSQLPKDRFSAERLKGVDSTLKIQPAKLEDSAVYLCASSSIGWTGKYEQYFGPGTRLTVT.

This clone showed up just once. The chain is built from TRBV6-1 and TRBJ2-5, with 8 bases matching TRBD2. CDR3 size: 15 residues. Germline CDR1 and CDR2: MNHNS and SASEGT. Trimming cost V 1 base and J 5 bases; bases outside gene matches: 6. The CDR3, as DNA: TGTGCCAGCAGTGAAGTCGGGGGGGGCCAGGAGACCCAGTACTTC. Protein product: CASSEVGGGQETQYF.

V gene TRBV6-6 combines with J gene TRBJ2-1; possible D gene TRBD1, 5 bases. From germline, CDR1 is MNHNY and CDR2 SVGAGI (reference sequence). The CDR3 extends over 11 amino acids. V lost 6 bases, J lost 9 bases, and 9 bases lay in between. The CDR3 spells CASSRDSEQFF. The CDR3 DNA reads TGTGCCAGCAGCCGAGACAGTGAGCAGTTCTTC.

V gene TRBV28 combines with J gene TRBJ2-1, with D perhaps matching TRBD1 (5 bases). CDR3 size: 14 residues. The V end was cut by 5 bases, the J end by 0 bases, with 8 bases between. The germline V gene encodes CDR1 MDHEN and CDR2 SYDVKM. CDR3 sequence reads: CASSRRDSYNEQFF. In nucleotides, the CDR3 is TGTGCCAGCAGTCGCAGGGACTCCTACAATGAGCAGTTCTTC.

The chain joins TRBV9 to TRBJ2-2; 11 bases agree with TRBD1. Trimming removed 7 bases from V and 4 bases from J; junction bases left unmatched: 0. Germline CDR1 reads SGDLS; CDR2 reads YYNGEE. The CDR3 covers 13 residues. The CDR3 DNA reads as TGTGCCAGCGGGACAGGGGGCACCGGGGAGCTGTTTTTT. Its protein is CASGTGGTGELFF.

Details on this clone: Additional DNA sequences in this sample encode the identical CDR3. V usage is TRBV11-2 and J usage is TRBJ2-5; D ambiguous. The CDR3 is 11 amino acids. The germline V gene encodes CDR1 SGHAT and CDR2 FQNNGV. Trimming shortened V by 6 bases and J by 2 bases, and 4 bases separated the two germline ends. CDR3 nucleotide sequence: TGTGCCAGCAGTTTTCAAGAGACCCAGTACTTC. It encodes CASSFQETQYF.

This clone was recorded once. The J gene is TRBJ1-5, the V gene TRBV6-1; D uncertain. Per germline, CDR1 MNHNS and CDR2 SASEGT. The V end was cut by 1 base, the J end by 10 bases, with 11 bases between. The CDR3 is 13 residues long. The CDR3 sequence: CASSEEGNGPQHF. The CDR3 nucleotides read TGTGCCAGCAGTGAAGAGGGTAACGGACCCCAGCATTTT.

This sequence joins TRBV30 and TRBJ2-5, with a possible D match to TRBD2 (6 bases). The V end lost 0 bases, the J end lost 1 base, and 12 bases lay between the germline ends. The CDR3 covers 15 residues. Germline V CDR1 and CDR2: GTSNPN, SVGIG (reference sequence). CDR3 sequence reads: CAWSVSSVPQETQYF. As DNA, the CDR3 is TGTGCCTGGAGTGTCTCTAGCGTTCCCCAAGAGACCCAGTACTTC.

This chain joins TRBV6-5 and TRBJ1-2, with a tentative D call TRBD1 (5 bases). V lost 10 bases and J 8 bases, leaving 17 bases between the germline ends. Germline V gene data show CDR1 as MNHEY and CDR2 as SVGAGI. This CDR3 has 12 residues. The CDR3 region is CATKPRAGGYTF. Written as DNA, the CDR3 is TGTGCCACTAAACCCAGGGCAGGAGGCTACACCTTC.

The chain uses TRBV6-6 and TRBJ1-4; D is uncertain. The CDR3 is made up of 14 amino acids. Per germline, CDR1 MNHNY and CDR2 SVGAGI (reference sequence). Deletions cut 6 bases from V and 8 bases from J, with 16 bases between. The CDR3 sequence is CASSDTTKGEKLFF. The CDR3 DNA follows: TGTGCCAGCAGCGACACTACGAAAGGGGAAAAACTGTTTTTT.

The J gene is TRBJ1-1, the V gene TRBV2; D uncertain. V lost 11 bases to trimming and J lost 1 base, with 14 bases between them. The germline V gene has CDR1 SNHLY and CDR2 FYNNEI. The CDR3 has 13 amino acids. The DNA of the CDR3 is TGTGCCTGCTCCTCGGACGGGAACACTGAAGCTTTCTTT. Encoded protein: CACSSDGNTEAFF.

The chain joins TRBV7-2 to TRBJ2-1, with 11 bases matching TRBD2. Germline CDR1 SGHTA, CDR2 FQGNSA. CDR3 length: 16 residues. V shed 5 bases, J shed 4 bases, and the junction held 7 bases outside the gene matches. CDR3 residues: CASSASLAGAYNEQFF. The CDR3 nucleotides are TGTGCCAGCAGCGCCTCACTAGCGGGGGCTTACAATGAGCAGTTCTTC.

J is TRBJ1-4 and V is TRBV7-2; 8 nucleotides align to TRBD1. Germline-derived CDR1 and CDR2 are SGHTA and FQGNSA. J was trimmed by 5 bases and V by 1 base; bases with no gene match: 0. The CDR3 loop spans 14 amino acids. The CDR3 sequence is CASSLGQGNEKLFF. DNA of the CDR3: TGTGCCAGCAGCTTAGGACAGGGGAATGAAAAACTGTTTTTT.

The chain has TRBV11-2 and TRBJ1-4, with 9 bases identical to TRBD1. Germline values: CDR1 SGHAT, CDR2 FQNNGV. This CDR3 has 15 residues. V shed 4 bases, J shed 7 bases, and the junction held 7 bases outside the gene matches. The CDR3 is CASSWAGTGPEKLFF. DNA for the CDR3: TGTGCCAGCAGCTGGGCCGGGACAGGGCCTGAAAAACTGTTTTTT. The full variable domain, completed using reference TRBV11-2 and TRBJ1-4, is EAGVAQSPRYKIIEKRQSVAFWCNPISGHATLYWYQQILGQGPKLLIQFQNNGVVDDSQLPKDRFSAERLKGVDSTLKIQPAKLEDSAVYLCASSWAGTGPEKLFFGSGTQLSVL.

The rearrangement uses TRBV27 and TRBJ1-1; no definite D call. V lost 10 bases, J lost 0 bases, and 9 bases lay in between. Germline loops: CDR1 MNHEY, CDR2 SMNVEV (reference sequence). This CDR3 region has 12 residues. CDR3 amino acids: CAILGLNTEAFF. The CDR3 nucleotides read TGTGCCATTCTCGGCCTGAACACTGAAGCTTTCTTT.

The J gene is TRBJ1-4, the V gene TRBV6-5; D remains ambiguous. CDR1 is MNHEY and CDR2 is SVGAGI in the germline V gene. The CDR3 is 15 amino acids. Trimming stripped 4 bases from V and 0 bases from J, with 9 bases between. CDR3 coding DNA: TGTGCCAGCAGTTCCAGATTCCCAACTAATGAAAAACTGTTTTTT. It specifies CASSSRFPTNEKLFF.

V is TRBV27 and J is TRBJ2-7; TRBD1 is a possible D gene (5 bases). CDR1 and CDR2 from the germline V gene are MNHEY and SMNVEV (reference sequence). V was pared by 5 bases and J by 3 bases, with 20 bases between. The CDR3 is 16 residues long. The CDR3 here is CASSPRLAGQGYEQYF. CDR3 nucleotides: TGTGCCAGCAGTCCTCGTTTGGCAGGGCAGGGCTACGAGCAGTACTTC.

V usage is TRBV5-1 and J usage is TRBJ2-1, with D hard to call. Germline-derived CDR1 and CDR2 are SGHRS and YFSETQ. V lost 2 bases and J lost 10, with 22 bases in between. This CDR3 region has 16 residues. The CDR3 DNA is TGCGCCAGCAGCTTTGGCACTTTGGCTCGGCAAGGCGAGCAGTTCTTC. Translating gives CASSFGTLARQGEQFF.